A single sample is the source of the 20 T cell receptor beta chains below, sequenced in a study of shared clonotypes between healthy human individuals. The data were produced by immunoSEQ multiplex PCR, yet TCRdb's version contains in-frame clones alone and is incomplete. The sample holds 110,000 or so clones, about 63% seen once. The sequenced sample was memory CD8+ T cells sorted from blood. As for subset: CD45RO+ cells pooled with CCR7-negative TemRA cells. The origin of the receptors is a woman aged 25 to 39 in good health.

The chain recombines TRBV29-1 with TRBJ2-1; 8 bases line up with TRBD1. CDR1 is SQVTM and CDR2 is ANQGSEA in the germline V gene. Trimming cost V 4 bases and J 7 bases; bases outside gene matches: 12. This CDR3 contains 15 residues. In DNA form, the CDR3 reads TGCAGCGTTGGGACCCGACAGGGGCGCCTTAATGAGCAGTTCTTC. It encodes CSVGTRQGRLNEQFF.

The chain is built from TRBV18 and TRBJ1-5, with D maybe TRBD1 (6 bases). The CDR3 is 19 residues long. Germline V CDR1 and CDR2: KGHSH, LQKENI. V was clipped by 0 bases and J by 0 bases, with 18 bases between them. The CDR3 nucleotides are TGTGCCAGCTCACCACCGCGGGGGGACACACCTTATAGCAATCAGCCCCAGCATTTT. Protein product: CASSPPRGDTPYSNQPQHF. The whole variable domain, remainder taken from reference TRBV18 and TRBJ1-5, is NAGVMQNPRHLVRRRGQEARLRCSPMKGHSHVYWYRQLPEEGLKFMVYLQKENIIDESGMPKERFSAEFPKEGPSILRIQQVVRGDSAAYFCASSPPRGDTPYSNQPQHFGDGTRLSIL.

The chain carries TRBV5-1 and TRBJ1-2; 7 positions match TRBD1. This CDR3 contains 15 residues. CDR1 SGHRS and CDR2 YFSETQ come from the germline V gene. V gave up 4 bases and J gave up 0 bases; unmatched junction bases: 6. The CDR3 here is CASSTGVKANYGYTF. CDR3 coding DNA: TGCGCCAGCAGCACAGGGGTAAAAGCTAACTATGGCTACACCTTC.

The DNA of the CDR3 is TGCGCCAGCAGCTTGCGACTAGCGGGACCCTACGAGCAGTACTTC. This sequence encodes CASSLRLAGPYEQYF. This rearrangement joins TRBV5-1 to TRBJ2-7; TRBD2 agrees at 11 bases. There are 15 residues in the CDR3. The germline V gene encodes CDR1 SGHRS and CDR2 YFSETQ. Germline trimming cut 1 base from V and 2 bases from J; bases unmatched to any gene: 2.

This clone was observed a few times. J is TRBJ2-1 and V is TRBV25-1; D remains ambiguous. The length of the CDR3 is 12 residues. CDR1 is MGHDK and CDR2 is SYGVNS in the germline V gene. V lost 6 bases to trimming and J lost 9 bases, with 12 bases between them. Here the CDR3 DNA reads TGTGCCAGCAGCCTAAAGGGCAGTGAGCAGTTCTTC. It yields the protein CASSLKGSEQFF.

V and J are TRBV10-3 and TRBJ1-5, with no clear D. The CDR3 loop spans 10 amino acids. Trimming took off 8 bases at V and 5 bases at J, with 4 bases between the two ends. Per germline, CDR1 ENHRY and CDR2 SYGVKD. This CDR3 reads CAIGHQPQHF. Here the CDR3 DNA reads TGTGCCATCGGACATCAGCCCCAGCATTTT.

The chain joins TRBV2 to TRBJ2-7; D not resolved. V shed 6 bases and J shed 4 bases, with 13 bases lying between them. The CDR3 spans 13 residues. Germline V gene lookup returns CDR1 SNHLY and CDR2 FYNNEI. The CDR3 loop reads CASRAGFLYEQYF. The CDR3 bases are TGTGCCAGCAGGGCCGGGTTCCTTTACGAGCAGTACTTC.

This clone appeared many times. V is TRBV19 and J is TRBJ2-6; D is unclear. The CDR3 is 13 amino acids. In germline, CDR1 is LNHDA, CDR2 SQIVND (reference sequence). Trimming removed 9 bases from V and 0 bases from J, with 6 bases in between. The CDR3 loop reads CARRHSGANVLTF. The CDR3 coding sequence is TGTGCCAGGAGACACTCTGGGGCCAACGTCCTGACTTTC.

The table lists this clone with many counts. The rearrangement uses TRBV11-2 and TRBJ2-7; D is unclear. Germline V CDR1 and CDR2: SGHAT, FQNNGV. This CDR3 spans 11 amino acids. The V gene lost 2 bases and the J gene lost 5 bases, with 4 bases spanning the gap. CDR3 coding DNA: TGTGCCAGCAGCTTATCCAACGAGCAGTACTTC. It translates to CASSLSNEQYF. The entire variable domain, with the rest obtained from reference TRBV11-2 and TRBJ2-7, is as follows: EAGVAQSPRYKIIEKRQSVAFWCNPISGHATLYWYQQILGQGPKLLIQFQNNGVVDDSQLPKDRFSAERLKGVDSTLKIQPAKLEDSAVYLCASSLSNEQYFGPGTRLTVT.

The genes are TRBV5-5 and TRBJ1-5, with D tentatively TRBD1 (5 bases). CDR1 and CDR2 (germline): SGHKS, YYEKEE (reference sequence). Trimming took off 2 bases at V and 0 bases at J, with 18 bases between the two ends. This CDR3 has 18 amino acids. CDR3 amino acids: CASSFLPRAGNSNQPQHF. CDR3 sequence (DNA): TGTGCCAGCAGCTTTCTCCCCAGGGCAGGAAATAGCAATCAGCCCCAGCATTTT.

This chain joins TRBV5-6 and TRBJ2-1; tentatively, D is TRBD1 (6 bases). The CDR3 consists of 16 residues. CDR1 is SGHDT and CDR2 is YYEEEE in the germline V gene. Between the trimmed V and J ends, which lost 4 bases and 7 bases, there was a span of 21 bases. The CDR3 sequence is CASSPGPGVILNEQFF. The DNA for the CDR3 is TGTGCCAGCAGCCCGGGGCCAGGGGTCATTTTAAATGAGCAGTTCTTC.

V usage is TRBV27 and J usage is TRBJ2-1; TRBD2 is a possible D gene (6 bases). The CDR3 covers 17 residues. The germline V and J ends were trimmed by 6 bases and 5 bases, with 23 bases remaining between them. Per germline, CDR1 MNHEY and CDR2 SMNVEV (reference sequence). The CDR3: CASRSFSGSTTHNEQFF. CDR3 nucleotide sequence: TGTGCCAGCAGGTCCTTTTCCGGGAGCACCACCCACAATGAGCAGTTCTTC.

As concerns this clone: One base separates it from a far larger clone, so it is likely a read error. Other DNA sequences in the sample encode the same CDR3. This rearrangement joins TRBV11-2 to TRBJ2-1, with D uncertain. The CDR3 is made up of 14 amino acids. Germline-derived CDR1 and CDR2 are SGHAT and FQNNGV. The V and J ends lost 0 bases and 7 bases respectively, with 10 bases between them. CDR3 bases: TGTGCCAGCAGCTTAGATGGGTGGGCGAATGAGCAGTTCTTC. As protein: CASSLDGWANEQFF.

V gene TRBV5-1 combines with J gene TRBJ2-7; no definite D call. The CDR3 is 15 amino acids. Trimming left V 0 bases short and J 3 bases short, with 13 bases between. Per the germline V gene, CDR1 is SGHRS and CDR2 is YFSETQ. The CDR3 DNA follows: TGCGCCAGCAGCTTGGAACCGGATGTCGTCTACGAGCAGTACTTC. Translated, it gives CASSLEPDVVYEQYF.

This clone was observed once. The CDR3: CASSSPGQGATYEQYF. The CDR3 DNA reads TGTGCCAGCAGCTCGCCGGGACAGGGGGCCACCTACGAGCAGTACTTC. The chain is built from TRBV7-9 and TRBJ2-7; 12 bases are shared with TRBD1. The trim removed 4 bases at V and 2 bases at J, leaving 6 bases unmatched. The CDR3 covers 16 residues. The V gene's germline CDR1 is SEHNR and CDR2 FQNEAQ (reference sequence).

This chain connects TRBV7-9 to TRBJ1-1; 7 nucleotides agree with TRBD1. The germline V gene encodes CDR1 SEHNR and CDR2 FQNEAQ (reference sequence). This CDR3 comprises 14 residues. V lost 6 bases to trimming and J lost 4 bases; unmatched junction nucleotides: 8. Written as DNA, the CDR3 is TGTGCCAGCAGAACGATACAGGGGAGCACTGAAGCTTTCTTT. It translates to CASRTIQGSTEAFF.

The chain joins TRBV7-5 to TRBJ1-2; the table's D call, TRBD1, was not checked against the DNA. TRBV7-5 is flagged as a pseudogene. The length of the CDR3 is 16 residues. CDR3 in amino acids: CVRSPTRGALGNGYTF. CDR3 coding DNA: TGTGTCAGAAGCCCGACCAGGGGGGCACTGGGCAATGGCTACACCTTC.

The V call is TRBV4-1, the J call TRBJ2-2; D is possibly TRBD2 (5 bases). This CDR3 region has 16 residues. The germline V and J ends were trimmed by 0 bases and 2 bases, with 10 bases remaining between them. Germline loops: CDR1 MGHRA, CDR2 YSYEKL. For the CDR3, the DNA is TGCGCCAGCAGCCAAGAGGACTCGATAAACACCGGGGAGCTGTTTTTT. This translates into CASSQEDSINTGELFF.

V usage is TRBV6-5 and J usage is TRBJ2-1; TRBD1 matches at 9 bases. CDR3 length: 15 residues. CDR1 is MNHEY and CDR2 is SVGAGI in the germline V gene. V was pared by 5 bases and J by 8 bases, with 10 bases of the junction left unmatched. CDR3 region: CASSTYRGLKDEQFF. The CDR3, as DNA: TGTGCCAGCAGTACATACAGGGGGCTGAAAGATGAGCAGTTCTTC.

The chain is built from TRBV28 and TRBJ2-7; 14 bases align to TRBD2. Germline V gives CDR1 MDHEN, CDR2 SYDVKM. The V and J ends lost 1 base and 5 bases, in that order; junction bases with no gene match: 13. The CDR3 is 19 amino acids. CDR3 bases: TGTGCCAGCAGTTTATTTGGGACAGGGACTAGCGGGAGATCCCACGAGCAGTACTTC. This codes for CASSLFGTGTSGRSHEQYF.